This record concerns one T cell receptor beta chain sequence. This sample was taken from a study of T-cell reconstitution after alpha-beta-depleted transplantation in children. This CDR3 comprises 12 residues. CDR1 is MNHNY, CDR2 SVGAGI, per germline (reference sequence). The ends were cut back, 1 base at V and 6 bases at J, with 7 bases in the middle. The TCRbeta library incorporated unique molecular identifiers. TCRdb reanalysed the PCR reads using MiXCR and keeps one entry per CDR3 protein. Of 190,000 or so distinct CDR3 sequences listed, about 6.4% are singletons. This chain uses TRBV6-6 with TRBJ2-7; D is ambiguous. The receptor's source is a human donor who donated a stem cell graft to a child with Wiskott-Aldrich syndrome. Specimen: PBMCs from the stem cell graft donor, collected from the stem cell graft. CDR3 nucleotide sequence: TGTGCCAGCAGTTACTTGTTTGGCGAGCAGTACTTC. It translates to CASSYLFGEQYF.